This T cell receptor beta chain was identified during a study of cytotoxic CD8 clonotypes in ibrutinib-treated CLL. Looking at the study overall: Partial responders about 25, complete 2; 12 progressed and approximately 15 stayed in remission by median around 62 months.

There are 14 residues in the CDR3. CDR1 is SNHLY, CDR2 FYNNEI, per germline. Trimming stripped 8 bases from V and 3 bases from J, with 17 bases between. Clones were read by immunoSEQ multiplex PCR, and TCRdb kept only the in-frame ones, dropping some. The table records 250,000 to 350,000 clones, approximately 76% of them present only once. The clonotype was recovered from a human donor with chronic lymphocytic leukemia. The sample was PBMCs, taken at disease progression, from a patient treated with ibrutinib. The chain is built from TRBV2 and TRBJ2-7; D ambiguous. CDR3 DNA sequence: TGTGCCAGCGGCGAGCCACGGCTTGGCTACGAGCAGTACTTC. As protein: CASGEPRLGYEQYF.